The 32 T cell receptor beta chains in this list originate from one sample, sequenced in a study of T cells in tuberculosis. TCRdb keeps only in-frame clones here, not all; method: immunoSEQ multiplex PCR. The sample contains tens of thousands of clones, approximately 91% of which appear only once. Sorting used thawed, overnight-rested PBMC stained with anti-CD3, a viability dye and GMM-loaded CD1B tetramer. CD1B tetramers were loaded with Rhodococcus equi-derived C32 glucose monomycolate. The sequenced sample was CD1b-GMM tetramer-negative cells sorted from PBMCs. Receptor source: an adult woman with latent tuberculosis.

This chain joins TRBV7-2 and TRBJ2-2; TRBD2 aligns across 13 bases. The germline CDR1 and CDR2 sequences are SGHTA and FQGNSA. Trimming cost V 1 base and J 1 base; bases outside gene matches: 3. CDR3 length equals 18 residues. CDR3 in amino acids: CASSLELAGGLNTGELFF. The CDR3 DNA reads TGTGCCAGCAGCTTAGAACTAGCGGGGGGGCTGAACACCGGGGAGCTGTTTTTT.

The rearrangement links TRBV10-3 to TRBJ1-2, with D perhaps matching TRBD1 (5 bases). CDR3 length equals 16 residues. V was pared by 3 bases and J by 0 bases, with 14 bases between. Germline CDR1 and CDR2: ENHRY and SYGVKD. The CDR3 sequence is CAISDLGGTTNYGYTF. CDR3 coding DNA: TGTGCCATCAGTGACCTGGGGGGGACCACTAACTATGGCTACACCTTC.

The rearrangement uses TRBV19 and TRBJ1-5, with 8 bases identical to TRBD1. The V gene's germline CDR1 is LNHDA and CDR2 SQIVND (reference sequence). V was clipped by 7 bases and J by 4 bases; unmatched bases: 9. The CDR3 length is 15 residues. CDR3 protein: CASIGRDRSNQPQHF. The CDR3 DNA reads as TGTGCCAGTATTGGGCGGGACAGGTCTAATCAGCCCCAGCATTTT.

CDR3 region: CASSAGENPDGYTF. The CDR3 DNA follows: TGCGCCAGCAGTGCGGGGGAGAACCCGGATGGCTACACCTTC. V gene TRBV10-1 combines with J gene TRBJ1-2, with D possibly TRBD1 on 5 matching bases. The V end was cut by 4 bases, the J end by 6 bases, with 15 bases between. The CDR3 sequence is 14 residues long. Germline V gives CDR1 WNHNN, CDR2 SYGVQD (reference sequence).

V and J are TRBV11-2 and TRBJ2-2, with D perhaps matching TRBD2 (5 bases). Trimming left V 1 base short and J 1 base short, with 13 bases between. The germline V gene has CDR1 SGHAT and CDR2 FQNNGV. CDR3 size: 17 residues. CDR3 in amino acids: CASSLGDSARNTGELFF. CDR3 nucleotides: TGTGCCAGCAGCTTAGGTGATAGCGCTCGGAACACCGGGGAGCTGTTTTTT.

The CDR3 bases are TGTGCCAGCAGTTTATTCGGGGGGGTTAGCAATGAGCAGTTCTTC. As protein: CASSLFGGVSNEQFF. The chain combines TRBV6-6 with TRBJ2-1; 8 nucleotides agree with TRBD2. The CDR3 loop spans 15 amino acids. Germline CDR1 reads MNHNY; CDR2 reads SVGAGI (reference sequence). V lost 4 bases, J lost 6 bases, and 8 bases stayed unmatched.

A few counts support this clone. This chain connects TRBV6-5 to TRBJ1-2; the D gene is possibly TRBD1 (5 bases). Trimming took 6 bases from V and 3 from J, leaving 11 bases between them. Germline V gene data show CDR1 as MNHEY and CDR2 as SVGAGI. There are 13 residues in the CDR3. CDR3 amino acids: CASRATGYYGYTF. The DNA for the CDR3 is TGTGCCAGCAGAGCAACAGGTTACTATGGCTACACCTTC.

The CDR3 DNA is TGTGCCAGTAGCCGGACAGCAAATTCACCCCTCCACTTT. It translates to CASSRTANSPLHF. This chain connects TRBV6-4 to TRBJ1-6, with D possibly TRBD1 on 6 matching bases. The ends were cut back, 9 bases at V and 7 bases at J, with 13 bases in the middle. The CDR3 is 13 residues long. Germline values: CDR1 MRHNA, CDR2 SNTAGT.

The V and J genes are TRBV5-4 and TRBJ1-1; unclear D gene. The CDR3 runs to 15 residues. Germline-derived CDR1 and CDR2 are SGHNT and YYREEE (reference sequence). Trimming shortened V by 4 bases and J by 2 bases, and 15 bases separated the two germline ends. The CDR3 sequence is CASSPAPGTNTEAFF. CDR3 coding DNA: TGTGCCAGCAGCCCGGCTCCAGGTACAAACACTGAAGCTTTCTTT. Together with reference TRBV5-4 and TRBJ1-1, the CDR3 gives the full variable domain: ETGVTQSPTHLIKTRGQQVTLRCSSQSGHNTVSWYQQALGQGPQFIFQYYREEENGRGNFPPRFSGLQFPNYSSELNVNALELDDSALYLCASSPAPGTNTEAFFGQGTRLTVV.

A note on this clone: Relative to the germline gene, one junction end is altered; a read error may explain this. The chain links TRBV2 to TRBJ1-2; TRBD1 might be the D (5 bases). The germline V gene encodes CDR1 SNHLY and CDR2 FYNNEI. The CDR3 spans 10 residues. As DNA, the CDR3 is TGTGCCACCCACGGCGGGACTGCGGTCTTC. Protein product: CATHGGTAVF.

The V and J genes are TRBV6-1 and TRBJ2-5; TRBD2 is a possible D gene (5 bases). The CDR3 spans 14 residues. Germline assignment: CDR1 MNHNS and CDR2 SASEGT. V was cut by 5 bases and J by 9 bases, with 19 bases left in between. The CDR3 loop reads CASSNGGGIGPQYF. The CDR3 DNA sequence: TGTGCCAGCAGTAATGGAGGCGGAATAGGACCCCAGTACTTC.

The chain recombines TRBV2 with TRBJ1-1; D not certain. From germline, CDR1 is SNHLY and CDR2 FYNNEI. The CDR3 length is 14 residues. V was trimmed by 1 base and J by 6 bases, leaving 12 bases between them. The CDR3 here is CASSEVRRVAEAFF. In nucleotides, the CDR3 is TGTGCCAGCAGTGAAGTCAGGAGGGTGGCTGAAGCTTTCTTT.

V usage is TRBV19 and J usage is TRBJ1-2; D unresolved. The V gene's germline CDR1 is LNHDA and CDR2 SQIVND (reference sequence). The CDR3 runs to 11 residues. V was clipped by 5 bases and J by 5 bases, with 6 bases between them. This CDR3 is CASSRNYGYTF. Written as DNA, the CDR3 is TGTGCCAGTAGTCGTAATTATGGCTACACCTTC.

This chain uses TRBV30 with TRBJ1-1; TRBD1 aligns across 7 bases. The V gene's germline CDR1 is GTSNPN and CDR2 SVGIG (reference sequence). V gave up 0 bases and J gave up 4 bases; unmatched junction bases: 5. The CDR3 has 14 amino acids. This CDR3 is CAWSVRGRGTEAFF. DNA for the CDR3: TGTGCCTGGAGTGTTAGGGGGCGAGGCACTGAAGCTTTCTTT. The complete variable domain, with remaining parts taken from reference TRBV30 and TRBJ1-1, reads SQTIHQWPATLVQPVGSPLSLECTVEGTSNPNLYWYRQAAGRGLQLLFYSVGIGQISSEVPQNLSASRPQDRQFILSSKKLLLSDSGFYLCAWSVRGRGTEAFFGQGTRLTVV.

This clone showed up just a few times. This chain links TRBV7-2 with TRBJ2-1; D is perhaps TRBD1 (5 bases). This CDR3 has 15 residues. V lost 2 bases, J lost 8 bases, and 16 bases lay in between. Germline loops: CDR1 SGHTA, CDR2 FQGNSA. CDR3 sequence: CASSLFGRVVDEQFF. Written as DNA, the CDR3 is TGTGCCAGCAGCTTATTCGGCAGGGTAGTCGATGAGCAGTTCTTC.

The chain has TRBV2 and TRBJ2-3; a possible D gene is TRBD2 (5 bases). V was cut by 0 bases and J by 6 bases, with 10 bases left in between. In germline, CDR1 is SNHLY, CDR2 FYNNEI. The CDR3 contains 14 residues. The CDR3 loop reads CASSEAGRGDTQYF. The DNA of the CDR3 is TGTGCCAGCAGTGAAGCGGGGAGAGGTGATACGCAGTATTTT.

The V gene is TRBV6-1, the J gene TRBJ2-2, with 7 bases matching TRBD2. Germline-derived CDR1 and CDR2 are MNHNS and SASEGT. The CDR3 has 15 residues. V dropped 10 bases and J dropped 5; count of bases not matched to a gene: 13. The DNA for the CDR3 is TGTGCCATGGGGGAGGGTAGCGGACTAACCGGGGAGCTGTTTTTT. Translating gives CAMGEGSGLTGELFF.

The V call is TRBV7-2, the J call TRBJ1-5; the D gene is possibly TRBD1 (5 bases). The CDR3 consists of 14 residues. Per germline, CDR1 SGHTA and CDR2 FQGNSA. V was clipped by 1 base and J by 3 bases, with 7 bases between them. In DNA form, the CDR3 reads TGTGCCAGCAGCTTAGGACAGAACAATCAGCCCCAGCATTTT. This encodes CASSLGQNNQPQHF.

The chain links TRBV2 to TRBJ2-5, with 7 bases lining up with TRBD1. The CDR3 loop spans 14 amino acids. Germline trimming cut 7 bases from V and 5 bases from J; bases unmatched to any gene: 10. Germline V gene data show CDR1 as SNHLY and CDR2 as FYNNEI. The CDR3 here is CASTQGVSGETQYF. CDR3 nucleotides: TGTGCCAGCACTCAGGGGGTTTCGGGGGAGACCCAGTACTTC. The whole variable domain, remainder taken from reference TRBV2 and TRBJ2-5, is EPEVTQTPSHQVTQMGQEVILRCVPISNHLYFYWYRQILGQKVEFLVSFYNNEISEKSEIFDDQFSVERPDGSNFTLKIRSTKLEDSAMYFCASTQGVSGETQYFGPGTRLLVL.

This chain uses TRBV18 with TRBJ2-3, with 7 bases aligning to TRBD1. CDR3 size: 15 residues. Germline CDR1 KGHSH, CDR2 LQKENI. Trimming removed 3 bases from V and 2 bases from J; junction bases left unmatched: 5. The CDR3 nucleotides are TGTGCCAGCTCACCTAGACAGGGAATCACAGATACGCAGTATTTT. Translation gives CASSPRQGITDTQYF.

The chain carries TRBV6-5 and TRBJ2-2; D not certain. In germline, CDR1 is MNHEY, CDR2 SVGAGI. The length of the CDR3 is 15 residues. V lost 5 bases to trimming and J lost 6 bases, with 16 bases between them. The CDR3 DNA reads as TGTGCCAGCAGTAAACAGAAAGGCGCCGCCGGGGAGCTGTTTTTT. Its protein is CASSKQKGAAGELFF.

The chain recombines TRBV5-4 with TRBJ2-3; 8 positions agree with TRBD2. The V segment lost 3 bases and the J segment 4 bases; nucleotides outside the gene matches: 1. The V gene's germline CDR1 is SGHNT and CDR2 YYREEE (reference sequence). There are 13 residues in the CDR3. CDR3 nucleotides: TGTGCCAGCAGCTCACTAGCGGCAGATACGCAGTATTTT. This sequence encodes CASSSLAADTQYF.

The chain combines TRBV11-2 with TRBJ2-7; the match to TRBD1 covers 10 bases. The length of the CDR3 is 16 residues. Germline trimming cut 1 base from V and 5 bases from J; bases unmatched to any gene: 8. Per germline, CDR1 SGHAT and CDR2 FQNNGV. DNA for the CDR3: TGTGCCAGCAGCTTAGTTGTTGGGACAGGGGTGGACGAGCAGTACTTC. Encoded protein: CASSLVVGTGVDEQYF. The entire variable domain, with the rest obtained from reference TRBV11-2 and TRBJ2-7, is as follows: EAGVAQSPRYKIIEKRQSVAFWCNPISGHATLYWYQQILGQGPKLLIQFQNNGVVDDSQLPKDRFSAERLKGVDSTLKIQPAKLEDSAVYLCASSLVVGTGVDEQYFGPGTRLTVT.

This sequence joins TRBV6-1 and TRBJ1-3, with D perhaps TRBD1 (6 bases). V gave up 2 bases and J gave up 0 bases, with 8 bases separating them. The CDR3 consists of 15 residues. From germline, CDR1 is MNHNS and CDR2 SASEGT. The CDR3 loop is CASSERGFSGNTIYF. The CDR3 nucleotides read TGTGCCAGCAGTGAAAGGGGGTTCTCTGGAAACACCATATATTTT.

As to this clone: At one of its ends the junction is not consistent with the germline gene, which may arise from a read error. The V and J genes are TRBV6-1 and TRBJ2-2, with D possibly matching TRBD2 (7 bases). CDR3 size: 15 residues. Germline V lookup: CDR1 MNHNS, CDR2 SASEGT. In DNA, the CDR3 is TGTGCCAGCAGTGTAGGGGGGGCGAATACCGGGGAGCTGTTTTTT. Protein: CASSVGGANTGELFF.

This chain joins TRBV6-5 and TRBJ1-1; TRBD1 matches 7 bases. The length of the CDR3 is 15 residues. Germline loops: CDR1 MNHEY, CDR2 SVGAGI. V dropped 5 bases and J dropped 1; count of bases not matched to a gene: 7. The CDR3 region has the DNA TGTGCCAGCAGTCTACAGGGGCAGGGGAACACTGAAGCTTTCTTT. This codes for CASSLQGQGNTEAFF.

Only one count was recorded for this clone. J is TRBJ1-2 and V is TRBV5-1; 7 bases align to TRBD1. The CDR3 spans 18 residues. J lost 4 bases, V lost 0 bases, and 15 bases had no gene match. The germline gives CDR1 SGHRS, CDR2 YFSETQ. The CDR3, as DNA: TGCGCCAGCAGCTTGGAAGTCCCCAGCGAGACAGGGACCTATGGCTACACCTTC. Translation: CASSLEVPSETGTYGYTF.

V is TRBV28 and J is TRBJ1-5; D perhaps matches TRBD1 (6 bases). CDR3 length: 18 amino acids. CDR1 is MDHEN and CDR2 is SYDVKM in the germline V gene. Trimming stripped 7 bases from V and 0 bases from J, with 22 bases between. Written as DNA, the CDR3 is TGTGCCAGCAAAGGACTTCTCTCGGACAGAAATAGCAATCAGCCCCAGCATTTT. This gives the protein CASKGLLSDRNSNQPQHF.

The V and J genes are TRBV5-1 and TRBJ2-3, with 16 bases lining up with TRBD2. In germline, CDR1 is SGHRS, CDR2 YFSETQ. V shed 1 base, J shed 2 bases, and the junction held 10 bases outside the gene matches. The CDR3 covers 20 residues. The CDR3 here is CASSLKRGTSGGAITDTQYF. The DNA for the CDR3 is TGCGCCAGCAGCTTGAAGAGGGGGACTAGCGGGGGGGCGATCACAGATACGCAGTATTTT.

The rearrangement uses TRBV14 and TRBJ2-1; 9 bases match TRBD2. The CDR3 loop spans 17 amino acids. Germline CDR1 SGHDN, CDR2 FVKESK. V lost 3 bases and J lost 10; bases outside the gene matches: 16. The CDR3 is CASSHHPLAGGHSEQFF. The CDR3 nucleotides read TGTGCCAGCAGCCATCACCCCCTGGCGGGGGGGCATTCGGAGCAGTTCTTC.

The genes are TRBV19 and TRBJ2-7; 7 nucleotides agree with TRBD1. CDR1 LNHDA and CDR2 SQIVND come from the germline V gene (reference sequence). The CDR3 runs to 14 residues. The V and J ends lost 5 bases and 4 bases, in that order; junction bases with no gene match: 8. Here the CDR3 reads CASSPEGTEYEQYF. The CDR3 nucleotides read TGTGCCAGTAGTCCCGAGGGGACAGAGTACGAGCAGTACTTC.

The J gene is TRBJ1-2, the V gene TRBV6-1; the match to TRBD1 covers 8 bases. The germline V gene has CDR1 MNHNS and CDR2 SASEGT. The CDR3 sequence is 14 residues long. V was pared by 5 bases and J by 4 bases, with 6 bases of the junction left unmatched. For the CDR3, the DNA is TGTGCCAGCAGTTGGACAGGGAACTCCTATGGCTACACCTTC. The encoded protein is CASSWTGNSYGYTF.